This TCR beta chain comes out of a study of blood T cell repertoires in COVID-19. Sequencing used immunoSEQ multiplex PCR; TCRdb keeps in-frame clones, though not all of them. The sample has 65,000 to 75,000 clones; 85% to 90% are singletons. The CDR3 is made up of 17 amino acids. The germline V gene has CDR1 SGHRS and CDR2 YFSETQ. Between the trimmed V and J ends, which lost 1 base and 0 bases, there was a span of 11 bases. Material: peripheral blood. This TCR derives from a man aged 45-65 years with active COVID-19. J is TRBJ2-6 and V is TRBV5-1; maybe TRBD2 (6 bases). The CDR3 DNA sequence: TGCGCCAGCAGCTTGACAGTGGGGGGCTCTGGGGCCAACGTCCTGACTTTC. Encoded protein: CASSLTVGGSGANVLTF.